The present TCR beta chain was sequenced within a study of CD8+CD57+ T cells in acquired aplastic anemia (dated by TCRdb to 2016 to 2018). A note on the overall study: On average, sorted CD4+ and CD8+ cells yielded around 3.4 ug of extracted DNA, with a range of about 0.19 to 30 ug. For healthy donor samples, the average read count was around 9.8 million for CD4+ cells and 11.0 million for CD8+ cells.

In the case of this clonotype: Its binding antigen is unknown. No base-level quality is on record; no much larger clone is a single base apart.

What the authors observed across the whole study: No significant difference in CD8+ Simpson's diversity was found between patients and healthy controls (P=0.060). Although twenty-nine CD8+ CDR3 sequences were shared by patients and controls, these sequences appeared highly expressed in patients and within the immunodominant clones of patients.

CDR1 and CDR2, looked up from the germline V gene (reference sequence), are DFQATT and SNEGSKA. The junction shows trimming of 3 bases on V and 3 bases on J, and the gene matches do not reach 7 bases of it. Taken from cysteine to phenylalanine, the CDR3 has 14 residues. Only the CDR3 DNA stays, 42 bases, in frame from base 1. In this study, sorted CD4+ and CD8+ T cells from the blood of healthy subjects and of severe aplastic anemia patients had their TCR repertoires deep-sequenced. Ficoll-Paque density gradient centrifugation was used to isolate peripheral blood mononuclear cells. CD4+ and CD8+ T cells were sorted by FACS or magnetic beads before DNA extraction. Profiling of TCR beta VDJ combinations and CDR3 sequences used genomic DNA as the template. An Illumina HiSeq 2000 was used for TCR repertoire sequencing. Regarding the original processing steps: TRBV/TRBJ rearrangement plots, CDR3 size and DJ length profiles, and Simpson's diversity index were used to evaluate the repertoires. The most abundant DNA sequence in the deep sequencing data was taken as the immunodominant clone. CDR3 amino acid sequences were screened for sharing across subjects and were compared with published repertoires and the VDJdb database. TCRdb reprocessed the public reads (quality trimming at Q25 with fastp, clone calling with MiXCR) and kept in-frame beta chains. Records with the same CDR3 protein are collapsed into one entry carrying the most frequent genes and DNA. What appears here as the V and J calls and clone size reflects TCRdb's work, not the paper's. The sample table holds fewer than 150,000 distinct CDR3 sequences, of which around 46% were seen once. Of the sample, 2% to 3% falls within the top ten clones.

Material: sorted CD4+, CD8+, or CD8+CD57+ T cells (not recorded which) from PBMCs. The V and J genes are TRBV20-1 and TRBJ2-7; 8 bases in the junction line up with TRBD2. The receptor comes from a human donor in good health, serving as a control. The CDR3 corresponds to CSARWRGDDYEQYF. The nucleotide sequence is TGCAGTGCTAGGTGGCGGGGGGACGACTACGAGCAGTACTTC.